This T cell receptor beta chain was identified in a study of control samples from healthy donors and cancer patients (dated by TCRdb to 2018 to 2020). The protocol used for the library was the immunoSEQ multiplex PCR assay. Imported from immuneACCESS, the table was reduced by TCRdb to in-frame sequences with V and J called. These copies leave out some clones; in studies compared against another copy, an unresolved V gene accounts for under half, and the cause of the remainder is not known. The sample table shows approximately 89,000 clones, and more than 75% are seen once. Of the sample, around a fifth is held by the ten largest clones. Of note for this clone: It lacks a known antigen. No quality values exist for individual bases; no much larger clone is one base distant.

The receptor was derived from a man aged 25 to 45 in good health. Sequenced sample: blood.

The sequenced DNA: TGTGCCAGCAGTGAAATTGGGGAAAAACTGTTTTTT. The encoded protein is CASSEIGEKLFF. The rearrangement joined TRBV6-1 to TRBJ1-4, with no confidently assigned D gene. The cysteine opens and the phenylalanine closes a CDR3 of 12 amino acids. The retained sequence is limited to the CDR3, 36 bases, with the frame set at the first base. According to the germline V gene, CDR1 reads MNHNS and CDR2 reads SASEGT. V loses 2 bases, J loses 8 bases, and the germline ends lie 6 bases apart.